The 2 T cell receptor beta chains in this list originate from one sample, sequenced in a study of blood T cell repertoires in COVID-19. Profiled with immunoSEQ multiplex PCR; TCRdb holds only in-frame clones, not every one. The sample records 250,000 to 300,000 clones, approximately 91% being singletons. Sequencing used PBMCs or T cells enriched from blood (not recorded which). These receptors were collected from a middle-aged woman with acute COVID-19.

The rearrangement uses TRBV11-2 and TRBJ1-1; tentative D call: TRBD1 (5 bases). CDR3 length equals 15 residues. From germline, CDR1 is SGHAT and CDR2 FQNNGV. The V and J ends lost 5 bases and 4 bases respectively, with 17 bases between them. The CDR3 sequence is CASSPMRGSLTEAFF. CDR3 DNA: TGTGCCAGCAGCCCTATGCGGGGGAGTCTCACTGAAGCTTTCTTT.

The chain links TRBV9 to TRBJ2-3, with 9 bases matching TRBD2. J lost 5 bases, V lost 0 bases, and 7 bases had no gene match. This CDR3 has 16 amino acids. Per germline, CDR1 SGDLS and CDR2 YYNGEE. The CDR3 loop is CASSVAAGGRKDTQYF. CDR3 bases: TGTGCCAGCAGCGTAGCCGCGGGGGGGCGAAAAGATACGCAGTATTTT.